Below are 10 T cell receptor beta chains sequenced from a single sample in a study of T cell repertoires and Cas9 in healthy adults listed by TCRdb under 2018. Library preparation employed the immunoSEQ multiplex PCR assay. TCRdb re-hosts the immuneACCESS table, in-frame sequences only. Its copies lack some clones; in the studies checked, an unresolved V gene accounts for under half of them, and the cause for the rest is not known. Here the sample has 20,000 to 25,000 clones; 85% to 95% occur a single time. The biggest ten clones account for about 0.9% of the sample. Specimen: CD4+ effector T cells (CD127+, CD25-, CD137-, CD154-) from PBMCs; culture status not recorded. All receptors derive from a human donor in good health.

The chain is built from TRBV5-3 and TRBJ1-6; D remains unclear. TRBV5-3 is reported as an ORF; its role is uncertain. The CDR3 sequence is 12 residues long. With 6 bases removed from V and 10 bases from J, the gap between germline ends came to 11 bases. Written as DNA, the CDR3 is TGTGCCAGAAACGTGGTGGGATCACCCCTCCACTTT. Amino acid sequence: CARNVVGSPLHF.

This chain uses TRBV30 with TRBJ2-1; D could derive from TRBD1 or TRBD2 (5 bases each). The CDR3 runs to 12 residues. V was shortened by 8 bases and J by 3 bases, with 11 bases between the two germline ends. Germline V gives CDR1 GTSNPN, CDR2 SVGIG (reference sequence). The CDR3 nucleotides read TGTGCCCGGGGCACAGGCTACAATGAGCAGTTCTTC. This sequence encodes CARGTGYNEQFF.

This sequence joins TRBV7-9 and TRBJ2-1; TRBD2 matches at 13 bases. This CDR3 spans 15 amino acids. The V gene's germline CDR1 is SEHNR and CDR2 FQNEAQ (reference sequence). Trimming removed 5 bases from V and 11 bases from J; junction bases left unmatched: 9. Here the CDR3 reads CASSRGLAGATKQFF. CDR3 nucleotides: TGTGCCAGCAGCCGCGGACTAGCGGGAGCAACCAAGCAGTTCTTC.

This chain uses TRBV9 with TRBJ1-5; D not resolved. Germline V gene lookup returns CDR1 SGDLS and CDR2 YYNGEE. The CDR3 covers 15 residues. V was pared by 0 bases and J by 1 base, with 8 bases between. CDR3: CASSVGSESNQPQHF. In nucleotides, the CDR3 is TGTGCCAGCAGCGTAGGGTCTGAGAGCAATCAGCCCCAGCATTTT.

This clone occurred a few times. The chain recombines TRBV19 with TRBJ2-2; no definite D call. CDR3 length equals 13 residues. Germline values: CDR1 LNHDA, CDR2 SQIVND (reference sequence). The ends were cut back, 3 bases at V and 3 bases at J, with 5 bases in the middle. The CDR3 nucleotides are TGTGCCAGTAGTATGAGAGACACCGGGGAGCTGTTTTTT. Its protein is CASSMRDTGELFF.

Of note for this clone: At one of its ends the junction is not consistent with the germline gene, which may arise from a read error. The chain links TRBV6-5 to TRBJ1-2, with 8 bases that match TRBD1. CDR3 length equals 15 residues. CDR1 and CDR2 from the germline V gene are MNHEY and SVGAGI. DNA of the CDR3: TGTGTCAGCAGTGGACAGGGACGTCGCGGCTATGGCTACACCTTC. Its protein product is CVSSGQGRRGYGYTF.

The chain is built from TRBV19 and TRBJ2-5; the D gene is possibly TRBD1 (6 bases). CDR1 is LNHDA, CDR2 SQIVND, per germline (reference sequence). The germline V and J ends were trimmed by 5 bases and 1 base, with 11 bases remaining between them. The length of the CDR3 is 14 residues. CDR3 region: CASSHRDIQETQYF. The CDR3 DNA follows: TGTGCCAGTAGTCACCGGGACATCCAAGAGACCCAGTACTTC.

This chain connects TRBV10-2 to TRBJ2-7; the D is unclear. The CDR3 has 11 residues. CDR1 WSHSY and CDR2 SAAADI come from the germline V gene. V shed 8 bases and J shed 11 bases, with 16 bases lying between them. As DNA, the CDR3 is TGCGCCAGCTATGTTGATACCCTTGAGTACGTC. Protein product: CASYVDTLEYV.

This clone has just a few counts. The chain is built from TRBV5-1 and TRBJ1-1, with TRBD1 identical over 8 bases. Germline V CDR1 and CDR2: SGHRS, YFSETQ. This CDR3 is built from 15 residues. The V gene end was trimmed by 0 bases and the J gene end by 7 bases; junction bases not matched to a gene: 8. The CDR3 loop is CASSLAPGQAFEAFF. The CDR3, as DNA: TGCGCCAGCAGCTTGGCCCCGGGACAGGCCTTTGAAGCTTTCTTT.

The chain combines TRBV14 with TRBJ2-6, with D maybe TRBD1 (5 bases). CDR3 length equals 15 residues. Per the germline V gene, CDR1 is SGHDN and CDR2 is FVKESK. V lost 3 bases and J lost 0, with 6 bases in between. The CDR3 region is CASSHRGSGANVLTF. In DNA, the CDR3 is TGTGCCAGCAGCCATAGGGGCTCTGGGGCCAACGTCCTGACTTTC.